This T cell receptor beta chain was identified in a study of beta chain features in type 1 diabetes. Study-level information: Sorted cells from all samples, numbering 100 million to 120 million, were examined.

Populations isolated by sorting all had purity greater than 95%. Expressed TCRB transcripts were sequenced after all isolated RNA was converted to cDNA. TCRdb keeps only in-frame clones here, not all; method: immunoSEQ multiplex PCR. The sample yields approximately 730,000 clones, 10% to 15% seen once. In the case of this clone: Its antigen remains unidentified. The same CDR3 also results from other DNA sequences found in this sample.

Findings and limits, study-wide: Patients' naive, central memory and Treg TCRB repertoires seemed closer to one another than those of healthy donors. Significant though moderate, a shortening of TCRB CDR3s appeared in all four CD4+ subsets of Type 1 diabetes patients.

The sequence came from a man between 18 and 35 years old with type 1 diabetes. The sequencing input was naive CD4+ T cells from blood.

The CDR3 spells CASSRGENTEAFF. The CDR3 DNA reads as TGCGCCAGCAGCCGGGGGGAGAACACTGAAGCTTTCTTT. V and J are TRBV5-1 and TRBJ1-1; perhaps TRBD1 as D (5 bases). The CDR3 has 13 amino acids. V dropped 4 bases and J dropped 1 base, with 8 bases sitting between them. CDR1 and CDR2 (germline): SGHRS, YFSETQ.